Listed here are 21 T cell receptor beta chains from one sample, sequenced in a study of blood T cell repertoires in COVID-19. Clones were read by immunoSEQ multiplex PCR, and TCRdb kept only the in-frame ones, dropping some. The table has fewer than 200,000 clones, approximately 85% seen once. The sample was peripheral blood. The receptors here all came from a woman in her fifties or sixties with COVID-19, enrolled during active disease.

The table lists this clone with many counts. The V call is TRBV28, the J call TRBJ2-6; 14 positions agree with TRBD2. Unmatched junction bases numbered 8, after V lost 5 bases and J lost 2 bases. CDR3 length equals 19 residues. CDR1 is MDHEN and CDR2 is SYDVKM in the germline V gene. The CDR3 here is CASSRGLAGGPTGANVLTF. CDR3 nucleotides: TGTGCCAGCAGTCGCGGACTAGCGGGAGGTCCAACTGGGGCCAACGTCCTGACTTTC.

The chain links TRBV27 to TRBJ1-2; D is perhaps TRBD1 (5 bases). V was cut by 6 bases and J by 4 bases, with 12 bases left in between. Germline assignment: CDR1 MNHEY and CDR2 SMNVEV (reference sequence). CDR3 size: 13 residues. The CDR3 loop is CASRSAGSYGYTF. In nucleotides, the CDR3 is TGTGCCAGCAGATCGGCAGGGTCCTATGGCTACACCTTC.

The chain employs TRBV28 and TRBJ1-2, with TRBD1 as a possible D gene (6 bases). CDR1 and CDR2 from the germline V gene are MDHEN and SYDVKM. The ends were cut back, 6 bases at V and 4 bases at J, with 12 bases in the middle. This CDR3 comprises 13 residues. CDR3 residues: CASRPQGTYGYTF. In nucleotides, the CDR3 is TGTGCCAGCAGACCCCAGGGGACCTATGGCTACACCTTC.

CDR3 sequence: CASSPTRSPPGRAQYF. As DNA, the CDR3 is TGTGCCAGCTCACCGACTAGGTCTCCACCCGGTCGGGCCCAGTACTTC. The chain recombines TRBV18 with TRBJ2-5, with a possible D match to TRBD2 (6 bases). CDR1 is KGHSH and CDR2 is LQKENI in the germline V gene. V gave up 3 bases and J gave up 9 bases, with 23 bases separating them. The CDR3 has 16 residues.

The CDR3 region is CASSRVRGNEQFF. In DNA, the CDR3 is TGTGCCAGCAGCCGGGTAAGGGGGAATGAGCAGTTCTTC. The chain couples TRBV6-5 to TRBJ2-1; D possibly corresponds to TRBD1 (6 bases). V gave up 6 bases and J gave up 7 bases, with 13 bases separating them. The CDR3 spans 13 residues. The germline V gene encodes CDR1 MNHEY and CDR2 SVGAGI.

The chain recombines TRBV6-7 with TRBJ1-6; 9 nucleotides agree with TRBD1. TRBV6-7 is an ORF for which the function is uncertain. V lost 2 bases, J lost 11 bases, and 4 bases stayed unmatched. This CDR3 contains 14 residues. CDR3 in DNA: TGTGCCAGCAGTTACACAGGGGGCTTCACACCCCTCCACTTT. Amino acid sequence: CASSYTGGFTPLHF.

The genes are TRBV11-3 and TRBJ2-2; no clear D gene. The CDR3 is 14 residues long. V gave up 5 bases and J gave up 0 bases, with 7 bases separating them. Germline V gene lookup returns CDR1 SGHNT and CDR2 YENEEA. The CDR3 nucleotides read TGTGCCAGCAGCGGCAGTGCGAACACCGGGGAGCTGTTTTTT. Translation: CASSGSANTGELFF. Based on the CDR3 plus reference TRBV11-3 and TRBJ2-2, the full variable domain is EAGVVQSPRYKIIEKKQPVAFWCNPISGHNTLYWYLQNLGQGPELLIRYENEEAVDDSQLPKDRFSAERLKGVDSTLKIQPAELGDSAVYLCASSGSANTGELFFGEGSRLTVL.

This sequence joins TRBV19 and TRBJ2-1; 13 nucleotides align to TRBD2. Losses at the gene ends were 6 bases for V and 3 bases for J; bases not matched to a gene: 2. From germline, CDR1 is LNHDA and CDR2 SQIVND (reference sequence). The CDR3 is 15 amino acids. The CDR3 DNA is TGTGCCAGTAGCGGACTAGCGGGGGTCTACAATGAGCAGTTCTTC. It codes for CASSGLAGVYNEQFF.

The rearrangement links TRBV5-1 to TRBJ1-4; the D is unclear. V shed 3 bases and J shed 3 bases, with 12 bases lying between them. CDR3 length equals 15 residues. Germline CDR1 is SGHRS and CDR2 is YFSETQ. DNA of the CDR3: TGCGCCAGCAGCTCTGCGGGTCTTTCTAATGAAAAACTGTTTTTT. Translating gives CASSSAGLSNEKLFF.

In this sample, this clone turned up a few times. The V gene is TRBV5-4, the J gene TRBJ1-5; no clear D gene. Trimming removed 0 bases from V and 6 bases from J, with 4 bases in between. CDR3 length: 12 residues. Germline CDR1 is SGHNT and CDR2 is YYREEE (reference sequence). Written as DNA, the CDR3 is TGTGCCAGCAGCTTGGACAGTCAGCCCCAGCATTTT. Amino acid sequence: CASSLDSQPQHF.

This chain uses TRBV6-6 with TRBJ1-1; TRBD1 aligns across 12 bases. Trimming at V came to 5 bases and at J to 1 base, leaving 17 bases not matched to a gene. Germline lookup yields CDR1 MNHNY and CDR2 SVGAGI (reference sequence). The CDR3 length is 20 residues. Written as DNA, the CDR3 is TGTGCCAGCAGTCGAAAAATCGGGACAGGGGGCGGGAATGGGAACACTGAAGCTTTCTTT. Translated: CASSRKIGTGGGNGNTEAFF.

V is TRBV28 and J is TRBJ1-2; the match to TRBD1 covers 7 bases. CDR1 is MDHEN, CDR2 SYDVKM, per germline. V was clipped by 5 bases and J by 8 bases; unmatched bases: 14. The CDR3 is 15 amino acids. Written as DNA, the CDR3 is TGTGCCAGCAGTGTAACAGGGGAGTCTTACAACGGCTACACCTTC. It specifies CASSVTGESYNGYTF.

The chain is built from TRBV2 and TRBJ2-2, with D possibly matching TRBD1 (6 bases). The CDR3 spans 13 residues. The V and J ends lost 3 bases and 6 bases respectively, with 8 bases between them. The germline gives CDR1 SNHLY, CDR2 FYNNEI. Here the CDR3 reads CASSEDSPGELFF. The DNA for the CDR3 is TGTGCCAGCAGTGAGGACAGCCCCGGGGAGCTGTTTTTT. Supplemented by reference TRBV2 and TRBJ2-2, the full variable domain reads EPEVTQTPSHQVTQMGQEVILRCVPISNHLYFYWYRQILGQKVEFLVSFYNNEISEKSEIFDDQFSVERPDGSNFTLKIRSTKLEDSAMYFCASSEDSPGELFFGEGSRLTVL.

The V gene is TRBV24-1, the J gene TRBJ2-3, with 8 positions matching TRBD2. J was trimmed by 2 bases and V by 5 bases; bases with no gene match: 5. CDR1 and CDR2 (germline): KGHDR, SFDVKD. CDR3 length equals 15 residues. This chain's CDR3 is CATSGASGFTDTQYF. In DNA form, the CDR3 reads TGTGCCACCAGTGGGGCTAGCGGGTTCACAGATACGCAGTATTTT.

The chain has TRBV3-1 (or the pseudogene TRBV3-2) and TRBJ2-3, with TRBD2 matching over 7 bases. CDR1 and CDR2 (germline): LGHDT, YNNKEL (reference sequence). The CDR3 contains 12 residues. V lost 1 base and J lost 14; bases outside the gene matches: 6. The CDR3: CASSQGEGRWYF. DNA for the CDR3: TGTGCCAGCAGCCAAGGGGAGGGAAGATGGTATTTT.

This chain joins TRBV11-1 and TRBJ2-5, with 10 bases matching TRBD2. Germline trimming cut 0 bases from V and 5 bases from J; bases unmatched to any gene: 3. CDR3 length: 15 amino acids. In germline, CDR1 is SGHAT, CDR2 FQDESV (reference sequence). As DNA, the CDR3 is TGTGCCAGCAGCTTAGCCCTAGCGGGGGTGGAGACCCAGTACTTC. Translating gives CASSLALAGVETQYF.

A single count supports this clone. V gene TRBV10-2 combines with J gene TRBJ1-1; D might be TRBD1 (6 bases). V lost 8 bases and J 8 bases, leaving 21 bases between the germline ends. This CDR3 has 14 residues. CDR1 and CDR2 from the germline V gene are WSHSY and SAAADI. The DNA for the CDR3 is TGCGCCAGCTCCCTTAGTGCAGGGGCAAAAGAAGCTTTCTTT. As protein: CASSLSAGAKEAFF.

The genes are TRBV5-1 and TRBJ1-2; 7 bases are a match to TRBD1. V shed 0 bases, J shed 8 bases, and the junction held 7 bases outside the gene matches. Germline V gene data show CDR1 as SGHRS and CDR2 as YFSETQ. The CDR3 has 14 amino acids. The CDR3 here is CASSLDPQGGGYTF. The CDR3 DNA follows: TGCGCCAGCAGCTTGGATCCCCAGGGGGGAGGCTACACCTTC. The whole variable domain, filled in from reference TRBV5-1 and TRBJ1-2, reads KAGVTQTPRYLIKTRGQQVTLSCSPISGHRSVSWYQQTPGQGLQFLFEYFSETQRNKGNFPGRFSGRQFSNSRSEMNVSTLELGDSALYLCASSLDPQGGGYTFGSGTRLTVV.

The chain has TRBV6-6 and TRBJ1-1; TRBD1 might be the D (5 bases). Per the germline V gene, CDR1 is MNHNY and CDR2 is SVGAGI (reference sequence). V shed 0 bases and J shed 13 bases, with 9 bases lying between them. The CDR3 sequence is 11 residues long. CDR3 amino acids: CASSYSGVSFF. The CDR3 nucleotides are TGTGCCAGCAGTTACTCAGGGGTGAGTTTCTTT.

This sequence joins TRBV24-1 and TRBJ2-3; 11 bases fit TRBD2. After removal of 3 bases from V and 6 bases from J, the junction contained 13 bases not matched to a gene. This CDR3 has 18 amino acids. The germline CDR1 and CDR2 sequences are KGHDR and SFDVKD. CDR3 residues: CATSDPRGSGGGFDTQYF. Written as DNA, the CDR3 is TGTGCCACCAGTGATCCTCGCGGTAGCGGGGGGGGATTTGATACGCAGTATTTT.

This clone came up once. The chain employs TRBV28 and TRBJ1-6; possibly TRBD1 for D (5 bases). Trimming pared 5 bases from V and 13 bases from J, leaving 12 bases between. The CDR3 loop spans 12 amino acids. Germline CDR1 MDHEN, CDR2 SYDVKM. The CDR3 nucleotides are TGTGCCAGCAGTAGAAGGGGTCCCCCCCTCCACTTT. Protein product: CASSRRGPPLHF.